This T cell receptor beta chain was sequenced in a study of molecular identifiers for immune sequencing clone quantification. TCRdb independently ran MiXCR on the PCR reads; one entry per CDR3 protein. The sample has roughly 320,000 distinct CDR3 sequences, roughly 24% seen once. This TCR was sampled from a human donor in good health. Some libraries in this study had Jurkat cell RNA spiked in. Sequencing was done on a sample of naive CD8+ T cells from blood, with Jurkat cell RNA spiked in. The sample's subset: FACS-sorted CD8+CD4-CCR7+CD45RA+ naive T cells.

CDR3 in DNA: TGCGCCAGCAGCCAGATGGACAGTGCCACTGAAGCTTTCTTT. This codes for CASSQMDSATEAFF. V and J are TRBV4-3 and TRBJ1-1, with a weak D call TRBD1 (6 bases). V gave up 3 bases and J gave up 4 bases, with 12 bases separating them. CDR1 and CDR2 (germline): LGHNA, YSLEER. The CDR3 has 14 amino acids.